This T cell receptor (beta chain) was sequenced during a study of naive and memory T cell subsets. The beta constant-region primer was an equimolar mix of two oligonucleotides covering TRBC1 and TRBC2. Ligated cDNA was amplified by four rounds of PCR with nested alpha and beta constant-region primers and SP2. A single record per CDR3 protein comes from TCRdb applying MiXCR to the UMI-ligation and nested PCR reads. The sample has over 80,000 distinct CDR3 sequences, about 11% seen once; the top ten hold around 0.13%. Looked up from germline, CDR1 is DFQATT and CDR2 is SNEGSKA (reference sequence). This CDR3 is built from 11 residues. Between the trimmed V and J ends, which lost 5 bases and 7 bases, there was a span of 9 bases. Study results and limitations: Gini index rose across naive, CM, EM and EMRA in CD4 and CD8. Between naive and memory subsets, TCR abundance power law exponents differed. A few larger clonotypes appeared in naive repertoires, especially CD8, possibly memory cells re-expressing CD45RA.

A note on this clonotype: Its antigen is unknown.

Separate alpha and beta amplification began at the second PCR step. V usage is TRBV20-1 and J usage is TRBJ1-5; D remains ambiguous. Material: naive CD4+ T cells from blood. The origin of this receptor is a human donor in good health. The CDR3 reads CSAGVGQPQHF. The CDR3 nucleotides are TGCAGTGCTGGGGTGGGGCAGCCCCAGCATTTT.